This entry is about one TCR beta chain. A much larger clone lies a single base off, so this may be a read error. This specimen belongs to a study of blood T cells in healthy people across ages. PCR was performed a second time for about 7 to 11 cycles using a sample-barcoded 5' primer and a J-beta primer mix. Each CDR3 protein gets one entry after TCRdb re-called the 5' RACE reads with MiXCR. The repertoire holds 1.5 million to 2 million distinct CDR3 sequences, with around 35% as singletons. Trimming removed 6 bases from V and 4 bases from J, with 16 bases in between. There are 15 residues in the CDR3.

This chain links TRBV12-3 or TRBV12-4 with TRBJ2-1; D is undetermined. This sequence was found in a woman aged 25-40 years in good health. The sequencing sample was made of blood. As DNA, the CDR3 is TGTGCCAGCAGACAAAGAAGCTGGGGTTACAATGAGCAGTTCTTC. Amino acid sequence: CASRQRSWGYNEQFF.